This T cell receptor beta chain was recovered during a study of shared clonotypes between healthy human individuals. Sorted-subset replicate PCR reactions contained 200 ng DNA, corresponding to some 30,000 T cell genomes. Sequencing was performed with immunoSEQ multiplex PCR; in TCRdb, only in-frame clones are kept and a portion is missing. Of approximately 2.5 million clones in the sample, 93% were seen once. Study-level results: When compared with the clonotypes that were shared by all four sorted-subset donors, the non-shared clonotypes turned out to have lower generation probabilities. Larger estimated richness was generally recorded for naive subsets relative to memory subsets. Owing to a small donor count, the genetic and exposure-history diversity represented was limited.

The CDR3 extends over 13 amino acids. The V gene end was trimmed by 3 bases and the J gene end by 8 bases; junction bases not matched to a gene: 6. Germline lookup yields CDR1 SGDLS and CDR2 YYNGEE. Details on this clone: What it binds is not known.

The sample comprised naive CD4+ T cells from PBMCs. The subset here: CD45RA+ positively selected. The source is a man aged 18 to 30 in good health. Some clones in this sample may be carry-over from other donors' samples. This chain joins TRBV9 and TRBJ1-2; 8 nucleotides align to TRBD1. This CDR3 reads CASSAGQGWGYTF. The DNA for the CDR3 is TGTGCCAGCAGCGCCGGACAGGGATGGGGCTACACCTTC.